These T cell receptor beta chains were read from a single sample in a study of beta chain features in type 1 diabetes. The protocol was immunoSEQ multiplex PCR, while the TCRdb copy is restricted to in-frame clones and leaves out a portion. This sample yields about 240,000 clones, of which 25% to 30% are seen a single time; 4% belongs to the top ten. The sample was central memory CD4+ T cells from blood. All receptors derive from a man in his thirties or forties in good health. The CDR3 runs from the conserved cysteine through the conserved F or W. The D gene is left open where the match is weak. Size tells how often a clone was seen (once, few, many) or the class of an expanded clone, and some rows leave it out.

size	V	D	length	J	DNA	CDR3
few	TRBV30	TRBD1	14	TRBJ1-5	TGTGCCTGGAGTACGGTTCAGGGGGATCAGCCCCAGCATTTT	CAWSTVQGDQPQHF
.	TRBV14	.	15	TRBJ2-6	TGTGCCAGCAGCCTGAGAGGCCTTGGGGCCAACGTCCTGACTTTC	CASSLRGLGANVLTF
few	TRBV2	TRBD1	13	TRBJ2-1	TGTGCCGGGAGACAGGGGGAAGTGGGTGAGCAGTTCTTC	CAGRQGEVGEQFF
.	TRBV28	TRBD1	15	TRBJ1-1	TGTGCCAGCAGGCAGTACGACAGGGCGGGCCGTTGGGCTTTCTTT	CASRQYDRAGRWAFF
many	TRBV6-6	.	14	TRBJ2-3	TGTGCCAGCAGTTACTCGGACGGGGCAGATACGCAGTATTTT	CASSYSDGADTQYF
few	TRBV28	.	12	TRBJ2-7	TGTGCCAGCAGGGCGGGTGCCTACGAGCAGTACTTC	CASRAGAYEQYF
.	TRBV15	TRBD1	13	TRBJ1-2	TGTGCCACCAGTCGACAGGGAAGCTATGGCTACACCTTC	CATSRQGSYGYTF
many	TRBV7-2	.	15	TRBJ2-1	TGTGCCAGCAGTTCTATCGTCGGGACTCACAATGAGCAGTTCTTC	CASSSIVGTHNEQFF
.	TRBV19	.	15	TRBJ2-7	TGTGCCAGTAGTATATCGGCCAGGGGCACTTACGAGCAGTACTTC	CASSISARGTYEQYF
.	TRBV30	TRBD1	20	TRBJ1-3	TGTGCCTGGAGCACTCTCTTCTTCCCACAGGGGGTTACCTCTGGAAACACCATATATTTT	CAWSTLFFPQGVTSGNTIYF
.	TRBV5-6	.	15	TRBJ2-5	TGTGCCAGCAGCCGCGGGGCGGGGAGACAAGAGACCCAGTACTTC	CASSRGAGRQETQYF
.	TRBV2	.	17	TRBJ2-6	TGTGCCAGCAGTGAAGCCTATGCGGTCTCTGGGGCCAACGTCCTGACTTTC	CASSEAYAVSGANVLTF
.	TRBV11-3	.	14	TRBJ2-2	TGTGCCAGCAGCTTAAGGGAGAGCACCGGGGAGCTGTTTTTT	CASSLRESTGELFF
.	TRBV5-6	.	15	TRBJ1-6	TGTGCCAGCAGCTTGGAAAGGAGAACTAATTCACCCCTCCACTTT	CASSLERRTNSPLHF
few	TRBV29-1	TRBD2	13	TRBJ2-7	TGCAGCGCCTCAAGCGGGATAGGGTACGAGCAGTACTTC	CSASSGIGYEQYF
few	TRBV27	TRBD2	15	TRBJ2-5	TGTGCCAGCAGTATTAGCGGGGCGTACCAAGAGACCCAGTACTTC	CASSISGAYQETQYF
.	TRBV5-6	TRBD2	16	TRBJ2-7	TGTGCCAGCAGCTTTCGCCGGACTAGCGGGGAACGGGAGCAGTACTTC	CASSFRRTSGEREQYF
.	TRBV5-1	.	15	TRBJ2-7	TGCGCCAGCAGCTTGAACACGGGGCCAACCTACGAGCAGTACTTC	CASSLNTGPTYEQYF
.	TRBV10-3	.	11	TRBJ2-5	TGTGCCATCAGTGTTGGGGAGACCCAGTACTTC	CAISVGETQYF
.	TRBV5-1	.	14	TRBJ1-1	TGCGCCAGCAGCTTGGGAAGTTGGGACACTGAAGCTTTCTTT	CASSLGSWDTEAFF
many	TRBV6-5	.	13	TRBJ1-5	TGTGCCAGCAGTTCCCAAGGAGATCGGCCCCAGCATTTT	CASSSQGDRPQHF
few	TRBV5-1	.	14	TRBJ2-7	TGCGCCAGCAGCGAACATTTAAGCTCCTACGAGCAGTACTTC	CASSEHLSSYEQYF
once	TRBV7-2	.	14	TRBJ2-2	TGTGCCAGCACTTCCTCGCCCTACACCGGGGAGCTGTTTTTT	CASTSSPYTGELFF
.	TRBV30	.	13	TRBJ2-2	TGTGCCTGGAGGACACTCAACACCGGGGAGCTGTTTTTT	CAWRTLNTGELFF
.	TRBV14	.	13	TRBJ2-7	TGTGCCAGCAGCCAAGATAGAGGCTACGAGCAGTACTTC	CASSQDRGYEQYF
few	TRBV29-1	.	12	TRBJ2-5	TGCAGCGTTGCCGGGGCAGGCGAGACCCAGTACTTC	CSVAGAGETQYF
few	TRBV18	.	15	TRBJ2-7	TGTGCCAGCTCACCACCGACGCCGACCTCCTACGAGCAGTACTTC	CASSPPTPTSYEQYF
.	TRBV7-8	.	15	TRBJ1-1	TGTGCCAGCAGCTTAGATGCGACAGCGAACACTGAAGCTTTCTTT	CASSLDATANTEAFF
few	TRBV5-4	TRBD1	14	TRBJ2-3	TGTGCCAGCAGCTCCGGACAGGATGCAGATACGCAGTATTTT	CASSSGQDADTQYF
.	TRBV6-5	.	14	TRBJ1-6	TGTGCCAGCAGTTACCGATGGGGGGACTCACCCCTCCACTTT	CASSYRWGDSPLHF
few	TRBV28	.	14	TRBJ1-1	TGTGCCAGCAGGCTACGGAAAATGAACACTGAAGCTTTCTTT	CASRLRKMNTEAFF
few	TRBV29-1	.	14	TRBJ2-1	TGCAGCGTCAACACGGGGGCTCGGGACAATGAGCAGTTCTTC	CSVNTGARDNEQFF
few	TRBV30	.	13	TRBJ1-1	TGTGCCTGGAGGACACAGGTGAACACTGAAGCTTTCTTT	CAWRTQVNTEAFF
few	TRBV4-2	.	18	TRBJ1-1	TGTGCCAGCAGCCAAGTTATCCCGGGACGGGAAGGGGACACTGAAGCTTTCTTT	CASSQVIPGREGDTEAFF
few	TRBV25-1	.	15	TRBJ2-5	TGTGCCAGCAGTGGGGGGATTTCGGACCGGAGGGTCCAGTACTTC	CASSGGISDRRVQYF
.	TRBV7-8	TRBD1	15	TRBJ1-2	TGTGCCAGCAGCTTCGGACAGGGTAGAAGGGATGGCTACACCTTC	CASSFGQGRRDGYTF
.	TRBV18	.	15	TRBJ2-1	TGTGCCAGCTCAGCTACCGGGACTCCTTACAATGAGCAGTTCTTC	CASSATGTPYNEQFF
.	TRBV5-4	.	17	TRBJ1-3	TGTGCCAGCAGCACCGGAGGGGCCTTGAGCTCTGGAAACACCATATATTTT	CASSTGGALSSGNTIYF
.	TRBV29-1	.	11	TRBJ2-3	TGCAGCGTTGAATATGGAGATACGCAGTATTTT	CSVEYGDTQYF
few	TRBV7-2	TRBD2	14	TRBJ2-3	TGTGCCAGCAGCCTTAGCGGGAGTCAAGATACGCAGTATTTT	CASSLSGSQDTQYF
.	TRBV5-1	TRBD1	13	TRBJ2-7	TGCGCCAGCAGTTACACAGGGGGCTACGAGCAGTACTTC	CASSYTGGYEQYF
.	TRBV18	TRBD1	17	TRBJ1-1	TGTGCCAGCTCACCAAGGCAGGGGGGGGCATGGGACACTGAAGCTTTCTTT	CASSPRQGGAWDTEAFF
.	TRBV29-1	.	13	TRBJ1-5	TGCAGCGTTGAAACAGGGAGAAATCAGCCCCAGCATTTT	CSVETGRNQPQHF
few	TRBV30	.	13	TRBJ2-2	TGTGCCTGGACCACTGGGTACACCGGGGAGCTGTTTTTT	CAWTTGYTGELFF
.	TRBV6-5	.	12	TRBJ1-2	TGTGCCACCGAACAGGGTGGCTATGGCTACACCTTC	CATEQGGYGYTF
many	TRBV2	TRBD1	15	TRBJ1-2	TGTGCCAGCAGTAGCCGGGACAGGGGGAACTATGGCTACACCTTC	CASSSRDRGNYGYTF